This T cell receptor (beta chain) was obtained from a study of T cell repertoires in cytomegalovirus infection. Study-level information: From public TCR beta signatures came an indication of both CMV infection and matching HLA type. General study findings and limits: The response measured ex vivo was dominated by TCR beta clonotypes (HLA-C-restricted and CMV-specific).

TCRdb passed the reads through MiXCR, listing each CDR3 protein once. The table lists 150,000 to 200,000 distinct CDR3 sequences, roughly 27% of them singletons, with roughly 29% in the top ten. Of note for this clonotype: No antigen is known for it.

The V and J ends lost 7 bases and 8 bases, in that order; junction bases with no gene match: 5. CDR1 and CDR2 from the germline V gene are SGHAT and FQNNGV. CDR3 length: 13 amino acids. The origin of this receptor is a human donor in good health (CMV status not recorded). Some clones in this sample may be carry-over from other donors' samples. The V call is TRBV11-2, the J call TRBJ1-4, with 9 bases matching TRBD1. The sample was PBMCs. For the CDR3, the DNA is TGTGCCAGCACGCTAGGACAGGGGGAAAAACTGTTTTTT. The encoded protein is CASTLGQGEKLFF.